This TCR beta chain was observed in a study of OX40 agonist ivuxolimab in advanced cancers. Overall study context: A male proportion of around 86% was recorded, with mean age approximately 57 years and range roughly 23 to 85. Partial responses were achieved by three patients, of whom one had hepatocellular carcinoma and two had cutaneous melanoma.

The protocol was immunoSEQ multiplex PCR, while the TCRdb copy is restricted to in-frame clones and leaves out a portion. Of about 70,000 clones listed, 70% to 90% are singletons. Trimming removed 5 bases at V and 9 bases at J, with 8 bases between. Germline values: CDR1 LNHDA, CDR2 SQIVND (reference sequence). The CDR3 consists of 12 residues. Findings and caveats of the study: Clonal expansion was seen in CD4+ and CD8+ blood T cells by week 6 at 0.1 to 3.0 mg/kg. A proportion of nonresponders additionally exhibited low normalized T-cell clonal expansion.

A word on this clone: Its antigen is still unknown.

This sequence was found in an adult with an advanced solid tumor such as melanoma, head and neck, liver or kidney cancer. The sequencing here drew on CD4+ or CD8+ T cells sorted from blood, taken in a trial of the OX40 agonist ivuxolimab. This chain joins TRBV19 and TRBJ1-6; D unresolved. CDR3: CASSFTASPLHF. In nucleotides, the CDR3 is TGTGCCAGTAGTTTCACAGCTTCACCCCTCCACTTT.